This passage covers 2 T cell receptor beta chains from one sample sequenced in a study of cytomegalovirus exposure and HLA in healthy donors (dated by TCRdb to 2016 to 2017). The library was generated by the immunoSEQ multiplex PCR assay. A mixture of 60 forward primers for TCR Vbeta segments and 13 reverse primers for TCR Jbeta segments was used in the multiplex PCR. Drawn from immuneACCESS, this table holds only the in-frame rearrangements with V and J called that TCRdb kept. Clones are partly lost; checked studies trace under half to an unresolved V gene and leave the rest unexplained. Across this sample there are about 140,000 clones, with 76% seen only once. The top ten constitute around 1.9% of the sample. Sequencing used PBMCs. The origin of the receptors is a woman in her forties in good health and CMV-seronegative.

The chain couples TRBV27 to TRBJ2-3; TRBD2 aligns across 9 bases. CDR3 length equals 18 residues. Germline CDR1 MNHEY, CDR2 SMNVEV (reference sequence). Losses at the gene ends were 6 bases for V and 4 bases for J; bases not matched to a gene: 17. The CDR3 DNA sequence: TGTGCCAGCAGACTATCCGGCTGGGGGACTAGCTCCGCAGATACGCAGTATTTT. This translates into CASRLSGWGTSSADTQYF.

This clone has more than one count but fewer than ten. The J gene is TRBJ1-1, the V gene TRBV7-9; D unresolved. The CDR3 is 15 amino acids. Germline assignment: CDR1 SEHNR and CDR2 FQNEAQ (reference sequence). Trimming removed 1 base from V and 5 bases from J, with 14 bases in between. This CDR3 is CASSLGQLGRTEAFF. As DNA, the CDR3 is TGTGCCAGCAGCTTAGGGCAACTAGGGAGGACTGAAGCTTTCTTT.